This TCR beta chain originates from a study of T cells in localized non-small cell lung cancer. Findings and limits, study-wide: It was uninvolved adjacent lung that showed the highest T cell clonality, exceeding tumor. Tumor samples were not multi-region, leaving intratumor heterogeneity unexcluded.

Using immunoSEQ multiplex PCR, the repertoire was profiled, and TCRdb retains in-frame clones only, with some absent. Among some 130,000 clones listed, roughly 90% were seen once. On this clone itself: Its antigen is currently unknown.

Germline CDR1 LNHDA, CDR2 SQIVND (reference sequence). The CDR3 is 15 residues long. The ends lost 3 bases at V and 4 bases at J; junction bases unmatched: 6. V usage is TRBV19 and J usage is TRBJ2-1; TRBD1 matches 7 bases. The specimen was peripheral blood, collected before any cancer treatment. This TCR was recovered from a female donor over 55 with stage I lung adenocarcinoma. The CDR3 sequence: CASSIGTEYYNEQFF. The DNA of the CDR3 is TGTGCCAGTAGTATTGGGACAGAATATTACAATGAGCAGTTCTTC.